This TCR beta chain was sequenced for a study of T cell changes during pregnancy in multiple sclerosis. Clones were sequenced by immunoSEQ multiplex PCR, and TCRdb holds only the in-frame ones, with some missing. This sample has some 87,000 clones; around 92% occur once, and the top ten carry about 2.4%. Germline assignment: CDR1 MNHEY and CDR2 SVGAGI. Between the trimmed V and J ends, which lost 4 bases and 2 bases, there was a span of 3 bases. This CDR3 is 11 amino acids long. The V gene is TRBV6-5, the J gene TRBJ2-7; no definite D call. The input for sequencing was peripheral blood, taken in the first trimester of pregnancy. The sequence derives from a female donor with multiple sclerosis, enrolled in a pregnancy study. In DNA form, the CDR3 reads TGTGCCAGCAGTTCAGCCTACGAGCAGTACTTC. It is translated as CASSSAYEQYF.